The 15 T cell receptor beta chains listed next were all sequenced from one sample in a study of naive and memory T cell subsets. Both TRBC1 and TRBC2 were covered by a beta constant-region primer of two equimolar oligonucleotides. The ligated cDNA underwent four PCR rounds using SP2 and nested alpha and beta constant-region primers. TCRdb called the UMI-ligation and nested PCR reads again in MiXCR, with one record for every CDR3 protein. The sample yields some 110,000 distinct CDR3 sequences, around 13% seen once. Study results and limitations: Possibly reflecting memory cells re-expressing CD45RA, a few larger clonotypes occurred in naive repertoires, especially CD8.

These TCRs are of unknown antigen specificity. The sequenced material came from naive CD8+ T cells from blood. These receptor sequences come from a human donor in good health.

The V call is TRBV10-3, the J call TRBJ2-1; 9 nucleotides match TRBD2. Looked up from germline, CDR1 is ENHRY and CDR2 is SYGVKD. The V segment lost 0 bases and the J segment 4 bases; nucleotides outside the gene matches: 1. This CDR3 comprises 15 residues. CDR3 residues: CAISESTSGYNEQFF. In nucleotides, the CDR3 is TGTGCCATCAGTGAGTCGACTAGCGGTTACAATGAGCAGTTCTTC.

The chain couples TRBV7-9 to TRBJ2-1; TRBD2 aligns across 11 bases. V lost 4 bases to trimming and J lost 8 bases; unmatched junction nucleotides: 25. In germline, CDR1 is SEHNR, CDR2 FQNEAQ (reference sequence). The length of the CDR3 is 21 residues. The CDR3 DNA follows: TGTGCCAGCAGCTCCAGGGGGGGACTAGCGGAACTACACCCTGGGGCTGATGAGCAGTTCTTC. Its protein is CASSSRGGLAELHPGADEQFF.

This clonotype was observed a handful of times. The chain couples TRBV30 to TRBJ1-5, with D uncertain. Germline CDR1 reads GTSNPN; CDR2 reads SVGIG (reference sequence). V shed 0 bases and J shed 5 bases, with 14 bases lying between them. The CDR3 is made up of 15 amino acids. CDR3 in amino acids: CAWSVWGSGDQPQHF. The CDR3 coding sequence is TGTGCCTGGAGTGTATGGGGATCGGGTGATCAGCCCCAGCATTTT.

The chain uses TRBV20-1 and TRBJ2-1; TRBD1 matches 7 bases. This CDR3 contains 16 residues. Germline CDR1 and CDR2: DFQATT and SNEGSKA (reference sequence). V was pared by 3 bases and J by 4 bases, with 12 bases of the junction left unmatched. This CDR3 reads CSARSDPGQIYNEQFF. The CDR3 DNA reads TGCAGTGCTAGGTCTGACCCGGGACAGATTTACAATGAGCAGTTCTTC.

This clonotype was picked up many times. V and J are TRBV29-1 and TRBJ1-2; TRBD1 agrees at 9 bases. The CDR3 is 11 residues long. Germline assignment: CDR1 SQVTM and CDR2 ANQGSEA. The V and J ends lost 7 bases and 8 bases, in that order; junction bases with no gene match: 5. CDR3 in amino acids: CSGTGEGGYTF. Here the CDR3 DNA reads TGCAGCGGGACAGGGGAGGGAGGCTACACCTTC.

This clonotype was detected ten times or more. The chain links TRBV15 to TRBJ1-5, with 9 bases fitting TRBD1. Germline V gene sequence: CDR1 LNHNV, CDR2 YYDKDF (reference sequence). The CDR3 spans 15 residues. Trimming cost V 7 bases and J 4 bases; bases outside gene matches: 8. CDR3 amino acids: CATTQNRGRNQPQHF. The DNA of the CDR3 is TGTGCCACCACCCAAAACAGGGGGCGTAATCAGCCCCAGCATTTT.

The V gene is TRBV12-3 or TRBV12-4, the J gene TRBJ1-6; D not certain. Trimming took 3 bases from V and 7 from J, leaving 7 bases between them. CDR3 length: 13 residues. CDR3 DNA: TGTGCCAGCAGTTTTCCGGGAAATTCACCCCTCCACTTT. Protein sequence: CASSFPGNSPLHF.

This clonotype appeared many times. V gene TRBV12-3 or TRBV12-4 combines with J gene TRBJ2-7; no definite D call. V dropped 5 bases and J dropped 0 bases, with 14 bases sitting between them. This CDR3 has 15 residues. CDR3 protein: CASSGTFMNSYEQYF. The CDR3 coding sequence is TGTGCCAGCAGTGGCACCTTTATGAACTCCTACGAGCAGTACTTC.

The J gene is TRBJ2-1, the V gene TRBV3-1; a possible D gene is TRBD1 (6 bases). The CDR3 totals 15 residues. From germline, CDR1 is LGHDT and CDR2 YNNKEL (reference sequence). V was shortened by 2 bases and J by 1 base, with 9 bases between the two germline ends. In DNA form, the CDR3 reads TGTGCCAGCAGCCAATCCGGGACATCCTACAATGAGCAGTTCTTC. Encoded protein: CASSQSGTSYNEQFF.

This clonotype appeared a few times. The CDR3 region is CASSLEADNEQFF. The DNA for the CDR3 is TGTGCCAGCAGCTTAGAGGCTGACAATGAGCAGTTCTTC. The chain uses TRBV7-4 and TRBJ2-1; D gene uncertain. The V end lost 1 base, the J end lost 5 bases, and 6 bases lay between the germline ends. This CDR3 spans 13 amino acids. The germline gives CDR1 SGHVT, CDR2 SQSDAQ. The complete variable domain, with remaining parts taken from reference TRBV7-4 and TRBJ2-1, reads GAGVSQSPRYKVAKRGRDVALRCDSISGHVTLYWYRQTLGQGSEVLTYSQSDAQRDKSGRPSGRFSAERPERSVSTLKIQRTEQGDSAVYLCASSLEADNEQFFGPGTRLTVL.

This clonotype was found a few times. This sequence joins TRBV3-1 and TRBJ2-7, with a tentative D call TRBD2 (5 bases). This CDR3 contains 14 residues. Trimming cost V 1 base and J 0 bases, with 7 bases left between them. Per the germline V gene, CDR1 is LGHDT and CDR2 is YNNKEL (reference sequence). The CDR3 reads CASSQVGSSYEQYF. The CDR3 coding sequence is TGTGCCAGCAGCCAAGTGGGGAGCTCCTACGAGCAGTACTTC.

This sequence joins TRBV4-3 and TRBJ2-7, with D perhaps TRBD1 (6 bases). The CDR3 is 15 residues long. Germline values: CDR1 LGHNA, CDR2 YSLEER. Trimming left V 1 base short and J 3 bases short, with 13 bases between. Here the CDR3 reads CASSQGRQAYYEQYF. As DNA, the CDR3 is TGCGCCAGCAGCCAAGGGCGACAGGCCTACTACGAGCAGTACTTC.

V gene TRBV6-2 or TRBV6-3 combines with J gene TRBJ2-7, with no clear D. Looked up from germline, CDR1 is MNHEY and CDR2 is SVGEGT. Trimming took off 0 bases at V and 0 bases at J, with 9 bases between the two ends. The CDR3 runs to 15 residues. This chain's CDR3 is CASSYSPGISYEQYF. CDR3 sequence (DNA): TGTGCCAGCAGTTACTCCCCAGGAATCTCCTACGAGCAGTACTTC.

The chain employs TRBV29-1 and TRBJ2-1; the D gene could be TRBD1 or TRBD2 (6 bases each). Trimming cost V 5 bases and J 3 bases, with 14 bases left between them. Germline CDR1 reads SQVTM; CDR2 reads ANQGSEA. CDR3 size: 14 residues. CDR3 protein: CSVPGAPLYNEQFF. The CDR3 nucleotides are TGCAGCGTTCCGGGGGCTCCCCTCTACAATGAGCAGTTCTTC.

CDR3 amino acids: CASSEAGGLAGGNEQFF. In nucleotides, the CDR3 is TGTGCCAGCAGTGAAGCAGGGGGACTAGCGGGGGGCAATGAGCAGTTCTTC. The chain couples TRBV6-1 to TRBJ2-1; 15 nucleotides match TRBD2. Germline lookup yields CDR1 MNHNS and CDR2 SASEGT. The V and J ends lost 0 bases and 6 bases, in that order; junction bases with no gene match: 3. CDR3 size: 17 residues.